This passage covers 6 T cell receptor beta chains from one sample sequenced in a study of blood T cell repertoires in COVID-19. Profiled with immunoSEQ multiplex PCR; TCRdb holds only in-frame clones, not every one. The data hold roughly 73,000 clones, with 90% observed a single time. Material: peripheral blood. Source of these receptors: a man aged 50-60 years with acute or convalescent COVID-19.

The chain uses TRBV7-9 and TRBJ2-3; 8 nucleotides agree with TRBD2. The CDR3 runs to 16 residues. V was pared by 5 bases and J by 0 bases, with 7 bases of the junction left unmatched. Germline V gene lookup returns CDR1 SEHNR and CDR2 FQNEAQ (reference sequence). The CDR3 loop is CASSRKAGGSTDTQYF. The CDR3, as DNA: TGTGCCAGCAGCCGGAAGGCGGGGGGTAGCACAGATACGCAGTATTTT.

This rearrangement joins TRBV11-2 to TRBJ2-7; 9 bases agree with TRBD1. After removal of 4 bases from V and 6 bases from J, the junction contained 1 base not matched to a gene. The CDR3 spans 12 residues. Germline V lookup: CDR1 SGHAT, CDR2 FQNNGV. The CDR3, as DNA: TGTGCCAGCAGCTGGACAGGGGTCGAGCAGTACTTC. Protein sequence: CASSWTGVEQYF.

This clone was recorded once. This chain joins TRBV2 and TRBJ1-2; TRBD1 aligns across 8 bases. The V and J ends lost 7 bases and 6 bases, in that order; junction bases with no gene match: 13. The germline CDR1 and CDR2 sequences are SNHLY and FYNNEI. The CDR3 is 15 amino acids. In nucleotides, the CDR3 is TGTGCCAGCACCGACCCCCTTGACAGGGGACATGGCTACACCTTC. It is translated as CASTDPLDRGHGYTF.

J is TRBJ1-1 and V is TRBV13; possible D gene TRBD1, 5 bases. V lost 5 bases and J 0 bases, leaving 10 bases between the germline ends. Germline lookup yields CDR1 PRHDT and CDR2 FYEKMQ (reference sequence). The CDR3 is made up of 14 amino acids. The CDR3 DNA sequence: TGTGCCAGCAGCCCTCGACAGATGAACACTGAAGCTTTCTTT. It codes for CASSPRQMNTEAFF.

The CDR3 DNA reads as TGTGCCAGCAGCCACCAGGGTGGAGCTTTCTTT. It yields the protein CASSHQGGAFF. V gene TRBV3-1 (or the pseudogene TRBV3-2) combines with J gene TRBJ1-1, with a possible D match to TRBD1 (5 bases). Trimming removed 3 bases at V and 10 bases at J, with 9 bases between. CDR3 length equals 11 residues. Per germline, CDR1 LGHDT and CDR2 YNNKEL (reference sequence).

The J gene is TRBJ2-3, the V gene TRBV10-2, with TRBD2 identical over 15 bases. V gave up 3 bases and J gave up 1 base; unmatched junction bases: 17. This CDR3 comprises 22 residues. Germline V gene data show CDR1 as WSHSY and CDR2 as SAAADI. The DNA for the CDR3 is TGCGCCAGCAGTGACCCCGGACTAGCGGGAGGGCACGAGTGGGAGGGCACAGATACGCAGTATTTT. Its protein is CASSDPGLAGGHEWEGTDTQYF.